Listed below are T cell receptor beta chains from one sample, sequenced in a study of shared clonotypes between healthy human individuals. Assay: immunoSEQ multiplex PCR; the TCRdb copy retains only in-frame clones and omits some. The table includes 400,000 to 500,000 clones, 76% detected once. The sequencing sample was made of PBMCs. The receptors here all came from a woman between 40 and 55 years old in good health. Some clones in this sample may be carry-over from other donors' samples. Each CDR3 is given with its conserved first and last residue. D genes are given only for firm matches. Rows give clone size only sometimes, using once, few, many, or a class for an expanded clone.

TRBV19	.	TRBJ1-1	few	TGTGCCAGTAGTATCTCCTTAGACACTGAAGCTTTCTTT	CASSISLDTEAFF
TRBV19	TRBD2	TRBJ2-1	.	TGTGCCAGTAGTAGTTCTAGCGGGAGTCTGGATGAGCAGTTCTTC	CASSSSSGSLDEQFF
TRBV4-1	.	TRBJ2-5	once	TGCGCCAGCAGCCAAGATGATAGCAAAGAGACCCAGTACTTC	CASSQDDSKETQYF
TRBV5-1	.	TRBJ2-7	.	TGCGCCAGCAGCTTGGGCCCCCTCGGCGCGGAGGTATTAAGGGAGCAGTACTTC	CASSLGPLGAEVLREQYF
TRBV29-1	.	TRBJ2-6	.	TGCAGCGTTGAAGCGGAGTCTGGGGCCAACGTCCTGACTTTC	CSVEAESGANVLTF
TRBV27	.	TRBJ2-7	once	TGTGCCAGCAGTTTTCAACCGTGGGCCTACGAGCAGTACTTC	CASSFQPWAYEQYF
TRBV5-1	TRBD2	TRBJ2-2	.	TGCGCCAGCAGCGCAGGGACTAGCGGGAGGGCTAACACCGGGGAGCTGTTTTTT	CASSAGTSGRANTGELFF
TRBV29-1	.	TRBJ1-3	.	TGCAGCGTTGGGACAGATGGAAACACCATATATTTT	CSVGTDGNTIYF
TRBV7-9	.	TRBJ2-2	.	TGTGCCAGCAGCGGAGGGTCCACCGGGGAGCTGTTTTTT	CASSGGSTGELFF
TRBV7-8	.	TRBJ2-7	.	TGTGCCAGCAGCGACCTTGTACGTGACCCAAGAGACGAGCAGTACTTC	CASSDLVRDPRDEQYF
TRBV5-1	.	TRBJ2-1	.	TGCGCCAGCAGCTCGGAGGCAGGGACCTACAATGAGCAGTTCTTC	CASSSEAGTYNEQFF
TRBV11-2	.	TRBJ2-2	.	TGTGCCAGCAGCTTATTAATCGGGGAGCTGTTTTTT	CASSLLIGELFF
TRBV10-3	.	TRBJ1-3	many	TGTGCCATCAGGACGCAGGGCGCCTCTGGAAACACCATATATTTT	CAIRTQGASGNTIYF
TRBV5-1	TRBD1	TRBJ1-4	.	TGCGCCAGCAGCACGGACAGGGGGAGCGCAACTAATGAAAAACTGTTTTTT	CASSTDRGSATNEKLFF
TRBV30	TRBD2	TRBJ2-7	.	TGTGCCTGGAGTGTAATTCTAGCGGGAGGCGGCGAGCAGTACTTC	CAWSVILAGGGEQYF
TRBV27	.	TRBJ1-1	once	TGTGCCAGCACAGGGTGGACTGAAGCTTTCTTT	CASTGWTEAFF
TRBV9	TRBD1	TRBJ2-1	once	TGTGCCAGCAGCGTAGGGGGGACAGGGCTAAATGAGCAGTTCTTC	CASSVGGTGLNEQFF
TRBV7-8	TRBD1	TRBJ2-1	once	TGTGCCAGCAGCTTAGAAGGGGGCACCTACAATGAGCAGTTCTTC	CASSLEGGTYNEQFF
TRBV6-5	.	TRBJ2-1	.	TGTGCCAGCAGTTACACAAGTGAGGGCGGTACCTCGGAGTTCTTC	CASSYTSEGGTSEFF
TRBV7-9	TRBD1	TRBJ2-7	.	TGTGCCAGCAGCCAACCGGGACAGATATACGAGCAGTACTTC	CASSQPGQIYEQYF
TRBV19	TRBD2	TRBJ2-3	.	TGTGCCAGTAGTATAGTGACTAGCGGGTCAGATACGCAGTATTTT	CASSIVTSGSDTQYF
TRBV4-3	TRBD2	TRBJ2-3	.	TGCGCCAGCAGCCGTCGGACTAGCGGTACAGATACGCAGTATTTT	CASSRRTSGTDTQYF
TRBV6-1	.	TRBJ2-1	once	TGTGCCAGCAGTGAAATCGGGACAGAGCAGTTCTTC	CASSEIGTEQFF
TRBV18	TRBD1	TRBJ1-1	.	TGTGCCAGCTCACTATTACCGGGACAGGGGGCAGGGAAGTCTGAAGCTTTCTTT	CASSLLPGQGAGKSEAFF
TRBV19	.	TRBJ1-5	.	TGTGCCAGTAGTAGCGGAGGGTTCTATCAGCCCCAGCATTTT	CASSSGGFYQPQHF
TRBV9	.	TRBJ2-3	.	TGTGCCAGCAGCGTAGCTCGGCGGCCGAGCTCATCCGCAGATACGCAGTATTTT	CASSVARRPSSSADTQYF
TRBV27	.	TRBJ1-2	many	TGTGCCAGCAGTCTTAGTTGGGGCAACTATGGCTACACCTTC	CASSLSWGNYGYTF